The source of this T cell receptor beta chain is a study of cytomegalovirus exposure and HLA in healthy donors. Study-level results: Reportedly, cytomegalovirus status was diagnosed with high sensitivity and specificity. Reportedly, TCR beta sequences accurately predicted HLA-A and HLA-B alleles in most subjects. Being productive about 90% or about 30% of the time was typical of most TCR beta V segments in an earlier analysis. Later findings reportedly placed an Asian-associated ancestry cluster below the approximately 670-donor mean for N-insertions.

Concerning this clone: Its matching antigen is unknown.

CDR3 length equals 15 residues. With 2 bases removed from V and 2 bases from J, the gap between germline ends came to 10 bases. The germline V gene encodes CDR1 SGHTA and CDR2 FQGTGA. PCR involved 60 Vbeta and 13 Jbeta primers. Method: immunoSEQ multiplex PCR; TCRdb's copy keeps in-frame clones and lacks some. The sample shows 85,000 to 130,000 clones, about 77% of them seen only once. The sequencing sample was made of PBMCs. This chain uses TRBV7-3 with TRBJ2-1, with no clear D. The TCR comes from a woman between 45 and 60 years old in good health and CMV-seropositive. CDR3 amino acids: CASSLEAQTYNEQFF. In DNA, the CDR3 is TGTGCCAGCAGCTTAGAGGCGCAGACCTACAATGAGCAGTTCTTC.